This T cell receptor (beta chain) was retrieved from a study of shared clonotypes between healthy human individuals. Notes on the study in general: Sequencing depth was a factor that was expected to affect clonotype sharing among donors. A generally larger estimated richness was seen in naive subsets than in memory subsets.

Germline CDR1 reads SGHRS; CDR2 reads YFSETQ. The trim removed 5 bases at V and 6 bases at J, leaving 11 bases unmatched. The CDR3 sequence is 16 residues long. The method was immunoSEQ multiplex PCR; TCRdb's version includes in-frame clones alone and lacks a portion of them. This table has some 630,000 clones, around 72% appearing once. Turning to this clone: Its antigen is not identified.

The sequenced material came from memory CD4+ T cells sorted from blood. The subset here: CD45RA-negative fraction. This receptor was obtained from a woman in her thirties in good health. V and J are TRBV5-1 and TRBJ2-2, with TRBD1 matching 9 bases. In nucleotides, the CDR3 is TGCGCCAGCAGAGGGACGGACAGGGGAAGTCCCGGGGAGCTGTTTTTT. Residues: CASRGTDRGSPGELFF. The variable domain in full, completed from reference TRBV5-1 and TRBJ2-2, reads KAGVTQTPRYLIKTRGQQVTLSCSPISGHRSVSWYQQTPGQGLQFLFEYFSETQRNKGNFPGRFSGRQFSNSRSEMNVSTLELGDSALYLCASRGTDRGSPGELFFGEGSRLTVL.